This T cell receptor beta chain was obtained from a study of cytomegalovirus exposure and HLA in healthy donors. PCR involved 60 Vbeta and 13 Jbeta primers. Assay: immunoSEQ multiplex PCR; the TCRdb copy retains only in-frame clones and omits some. This sample yields about 120,000 clones, of which 55% to 75% are seen a single time; just under 8.5% belongs to the top ten. This CDR3 has 13 residues. Trimming shortened V by 11 bases and J by 0 bases, and 11 bases separated the two germline ends. Germline CDR1 SNHLY, CDR2 FYNNEI. This clone was observed a handful of times. Sequenced sample: PBMCs. The rearrangement joins TRBV2 to TRBJ1-3, with a tentative D call TRBD1 (6 bases). The TCR originated in a woman between 40 and 55 years old in good health and CMV-seropositive. The CDR3 sequence: CAGGAYSGNTIYF. DNA of the CDR3: TGTGCCGGGGGCGCATACTCTGGAAACACCATATATTTT. The full variable domain, rest sourced from reference TRBV2 and TRBJ1-3, is EPEVTQTPSHQVTQMGQEVILRCVPISNHLYFYWYRQILGQKVEFLVSFYNNEISEKSEIFDDQFSVERPDGSNFTLKIRSTKLEDSAMYFCAGGAYSGNTIYFGEGSWLTVV.